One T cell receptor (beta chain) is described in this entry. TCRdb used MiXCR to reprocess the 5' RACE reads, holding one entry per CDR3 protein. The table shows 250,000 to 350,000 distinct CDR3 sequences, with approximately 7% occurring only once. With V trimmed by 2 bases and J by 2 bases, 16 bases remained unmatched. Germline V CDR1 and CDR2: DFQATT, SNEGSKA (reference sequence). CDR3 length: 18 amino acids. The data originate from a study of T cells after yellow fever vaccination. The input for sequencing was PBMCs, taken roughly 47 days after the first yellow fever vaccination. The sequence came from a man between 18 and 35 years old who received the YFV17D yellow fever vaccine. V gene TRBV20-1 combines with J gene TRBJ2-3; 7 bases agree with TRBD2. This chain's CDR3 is CSARRLARGSPLTDTQYF. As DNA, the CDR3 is TGCAGTGCTAGACGACTTGCCCGCGGGAGCCCGCTCACAGATACGCAGTATTTT.